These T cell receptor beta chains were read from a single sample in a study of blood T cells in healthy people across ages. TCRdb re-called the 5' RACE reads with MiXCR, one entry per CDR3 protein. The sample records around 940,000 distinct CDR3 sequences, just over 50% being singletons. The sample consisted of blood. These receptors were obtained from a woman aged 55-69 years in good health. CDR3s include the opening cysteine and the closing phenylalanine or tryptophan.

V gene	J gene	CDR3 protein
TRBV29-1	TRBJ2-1	CSSDSGGHEQFF
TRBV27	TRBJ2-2	CASTHSGGETNTGELFF
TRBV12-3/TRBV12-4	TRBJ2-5	CASSSRDSQYF
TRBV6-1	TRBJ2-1	CASREVSKGLGQFF
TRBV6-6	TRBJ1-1	CASTQGGRNTEAFF
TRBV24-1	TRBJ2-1	CATSDLPGLAGDEQFF
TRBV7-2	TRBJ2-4	CASSFLAGGLGSGPKNIQYF
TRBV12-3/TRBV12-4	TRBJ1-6	CASRPGTYNSPLHF
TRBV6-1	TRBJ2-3	CASSDGLGSDTQYF
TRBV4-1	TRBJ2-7	CASSQLGTSAHYEQYF
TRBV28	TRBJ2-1	CASSHDRKSEQFF
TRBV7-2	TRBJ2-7	CASSLEVRGEQYF
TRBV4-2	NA	CASSQDGSGLETQYF
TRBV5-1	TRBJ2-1	CASSYGENEQFF
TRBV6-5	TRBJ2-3	CASSYDGGGTDTQYF
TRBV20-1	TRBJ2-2	CSARVPLAGGVGELFF
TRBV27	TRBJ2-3	CASSPGEITDTQYF
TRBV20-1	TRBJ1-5	CSARAGARNQPQHF
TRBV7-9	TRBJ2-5	CASSKSGGTETQYF
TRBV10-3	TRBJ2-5	CAISGGGELETQYF
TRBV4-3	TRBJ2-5	CASSQVSGRWVQETQYF
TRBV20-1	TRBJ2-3	CRTGLLTGTQYF
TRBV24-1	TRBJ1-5	CATSKEDRQPQHF
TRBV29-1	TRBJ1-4	CSVVGGANEKLFF
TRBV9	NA	CASSPRPRDYEQYF
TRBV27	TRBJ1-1	CASKGTTEAFF
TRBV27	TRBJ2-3	CASRRLSSTDTQYF
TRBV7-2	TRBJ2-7	CASSLLGGMSEQYF
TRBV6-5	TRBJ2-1	CASSKGEVHEQFF
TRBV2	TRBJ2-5	CASTRGGLGQETQYF
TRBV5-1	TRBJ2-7	CASNGPTPYEQYF
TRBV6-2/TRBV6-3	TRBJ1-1	CASSIQGLHLEAFF
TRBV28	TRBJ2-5	CASSFAVPDPRGQETQYF